This T cell receptor (beta chain) was captured by sequencing in a study of metastatic and nonmetastatic thyroid tumors. Study context: Comparative analysis of repertoires was undertaken across blood and tumor or nodule tissue obtained from malignant and benign thyroid patients.

Methods used by the authors: A papillary thyroid cancer distant-metastasis classifier was built from CDR3 differences across clinicopathological groups. TCRdb re-called the PCR reads through MiXCR. TCRdb, not the original authors, processed these V and J calls. The top ten hold over 25% of the sample, which has some 23,000 clones, 20% seen once. The CDR3 has 18 residues. J lost 5 bases, V lost 4 bases, and 20 bases had no gene match. The germline V gene encodes CDR1 DFQATT and CDR2 SNEGSKA (reference sequence). This clone has at least ten counts. Its antigen is currently unknown. Overall study results and limits: TCR beta diversity was reportedly significantly higher in malignant thyroid tumors than benign nodules, in blood and tumor.

Nobody among the patients had been given any treatment before thyroid surgery. The chain uses TRBV20-1 and TRBJ2-3, with 8 bases fitting TRBD1. The clonotype comes from a female donor with papillary thyroid cancer or a benign thyroid nodule (not recorded which). Some clones in this sample may be carry-over from other donors' samples. The sequenced sample consisted of blood. This CDR3 is CSAKTQGGRDSHRDTQYF. In DNA form, the CDR3 reads TGCAGTGCTAAGACACAGGGGGGCCGTGATTCTCACAGAGATACGCAGTATTTT.